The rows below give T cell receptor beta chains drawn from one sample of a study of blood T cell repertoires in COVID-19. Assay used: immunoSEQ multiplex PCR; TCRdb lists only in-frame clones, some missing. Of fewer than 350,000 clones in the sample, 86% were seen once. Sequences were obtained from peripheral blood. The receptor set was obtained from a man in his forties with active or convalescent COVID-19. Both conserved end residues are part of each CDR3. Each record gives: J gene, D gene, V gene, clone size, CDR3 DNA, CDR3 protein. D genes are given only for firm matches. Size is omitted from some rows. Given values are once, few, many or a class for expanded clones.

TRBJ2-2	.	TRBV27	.	TGTGCCAGCAGTTTCCGTACCGGGGAGCTGTTTTTT	CASSFRTGELFF
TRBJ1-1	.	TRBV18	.	TGTGCCAGCTCACTCTTTCGGGGGGACACTGAAGCTTTCTTT	CASSLFRGDTEAFF
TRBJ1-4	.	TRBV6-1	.	TGTGCCAGCAGTGAAGACGACATAGGGAGTGAAAAACTGTTTTTT	CASSEDDIGSEKLFF
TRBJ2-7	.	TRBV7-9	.	TGTGCCAGCACCATGTCGCCCCCAGGCTACGAGCAGTACTTC	CASTMSPPGYEQYF
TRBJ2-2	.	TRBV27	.	TGTGCCAGCAGTCCCAGACCTACGGGGACCGGGGAGCTGTTTTTT	CASSPRPTGTGELFF
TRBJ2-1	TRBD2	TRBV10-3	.	TGTGCCATCAGCCCCGATCGGGGCGGGAGGTACAATGAGCAGTTCTTC	CAISPDRGGRYNEQFF
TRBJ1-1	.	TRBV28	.	TGTGCCAGCAGAGATACAGGGAACACTGAAGCTTTCTTT	CASRDTGNTEAFF
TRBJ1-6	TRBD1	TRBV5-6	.	TGTGCCAGCAGCTCGACAGGGGGTAATTCACCCCTCCACTTT	CASSSTGGNSPLHF
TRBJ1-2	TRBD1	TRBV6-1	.	TGTGCCAGCAGTGAAAACCTTTCGGGACAGGCTGGCTATGGCTACACCTTC	CASSENLSGQAGYGYTF
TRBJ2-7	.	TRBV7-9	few	TGTGCCAGCAGCCCCCTCTACGAGCAGTACTTC	CASSPLYEQYF
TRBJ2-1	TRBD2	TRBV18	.	TGTGCCAGCTCACCACGGGGACTATACAATGAGCAGTTCTTC	CASSPRGLYNEQFF
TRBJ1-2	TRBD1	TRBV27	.	TGTGCCAGCAGCGGACAGGGGTCAGGGGGCGGCTACACCTTC	CASSGQGSGGGYTF
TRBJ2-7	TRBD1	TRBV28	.	TGTGCCAGCAGCTACGACAGGGATCGATACGAGCAGTACTTC	CASSYDRDRYEQYF
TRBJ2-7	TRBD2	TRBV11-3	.	TGTGCCAGCAGCTTAGCACAGGGTGGGACTAGGACCCCCTACGAGCAGTACTTC	CASSLAQGGTRTPYEQYF
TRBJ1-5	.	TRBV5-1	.	TGCGCCAGCAGCTCTCTGGGGGGAGATCAGCCCCAGCATTTT	CASSSLGGDQPQHF
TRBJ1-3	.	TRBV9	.	TGTGCCAGCAGTCAGGGTTTTGGAAACACCATATATTTT	CASSQGFGNTIYF
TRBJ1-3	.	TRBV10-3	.	TGTGCCATCAGTGAGGGGCCGAGCTCTGGAAACACCATATATTTT	CAISEGPSSGNTIYF
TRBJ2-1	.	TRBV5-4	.	TGTGCCAGCAGCGTGGACTTGTACAATGAGCAGTTCTTC	CASSVDLYNEQFF
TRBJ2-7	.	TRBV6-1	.	TGTGCCAGCAGTGAGAGGTCCCTCTACGAGCAGTACTTC	CASSERSLYEQYF
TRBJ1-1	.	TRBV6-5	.	TGTGCCAGCAGACCACCCGGGGGACTGAACACTGAAGCTTTCTTT	CASRPPGGLNTEAFF
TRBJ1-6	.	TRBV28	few	TGTGCCAGCAGTTTAGGGGTCGGGGGTTCACCCCTCCACTTT	CASSLGVGGSPLHF
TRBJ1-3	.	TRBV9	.	TGTGCCAGCAGCGACAGGAGCTCTGGAAACACCATATATTTT	CASSDRSSGNTIYF
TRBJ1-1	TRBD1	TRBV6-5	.	TGTGCCAGCAGGGACAGGGTTGACGGTAGGACTGAAGCTTTCTTT	CASRDRVDGRTEAFF
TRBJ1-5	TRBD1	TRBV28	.	TGTGCCAGCAGGCGCGAACCAGGGGGCTCTAGCAATCAGCCCCAGCATTTT	CASRREPGGSSNQPQHF
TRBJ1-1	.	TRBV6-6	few	TGTGCCAGCGGTATCCCGGGGAGGAACACTGAAGCTTTCTTT	CASGIPGRNTEAFF
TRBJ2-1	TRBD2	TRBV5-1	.	TGCGCCAGCAGCTTACCGACTAGCCGAGACTACAATGAGCAGTTCTTC	CASSLPTSRDYNEQFF
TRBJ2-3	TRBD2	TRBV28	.	TGTGCCAGCAGGAGCGGGGGGGTAGGCACAGATACGCAGTATTTT	CASRSGGVGTDTQYF